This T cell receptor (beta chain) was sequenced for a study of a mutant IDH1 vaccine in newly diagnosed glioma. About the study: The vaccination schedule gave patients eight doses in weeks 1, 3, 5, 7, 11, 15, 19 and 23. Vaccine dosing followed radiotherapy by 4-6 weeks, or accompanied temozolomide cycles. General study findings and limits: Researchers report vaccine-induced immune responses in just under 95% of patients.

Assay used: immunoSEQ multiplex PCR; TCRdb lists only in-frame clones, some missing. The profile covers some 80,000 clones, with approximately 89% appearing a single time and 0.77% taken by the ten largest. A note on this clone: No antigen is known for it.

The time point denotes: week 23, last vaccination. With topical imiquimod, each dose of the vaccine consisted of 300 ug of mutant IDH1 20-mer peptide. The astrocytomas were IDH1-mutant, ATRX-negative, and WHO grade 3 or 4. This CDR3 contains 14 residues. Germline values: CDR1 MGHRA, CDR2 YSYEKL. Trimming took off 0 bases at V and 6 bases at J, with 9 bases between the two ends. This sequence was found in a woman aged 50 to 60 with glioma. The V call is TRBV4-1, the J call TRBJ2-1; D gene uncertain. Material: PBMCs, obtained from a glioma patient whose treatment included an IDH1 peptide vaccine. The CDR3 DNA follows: TGCGCCAGCAGCCAAGATCTATCCCCCAATGAGCAGTTCTTC. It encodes CASSQDLSPNEQFF.